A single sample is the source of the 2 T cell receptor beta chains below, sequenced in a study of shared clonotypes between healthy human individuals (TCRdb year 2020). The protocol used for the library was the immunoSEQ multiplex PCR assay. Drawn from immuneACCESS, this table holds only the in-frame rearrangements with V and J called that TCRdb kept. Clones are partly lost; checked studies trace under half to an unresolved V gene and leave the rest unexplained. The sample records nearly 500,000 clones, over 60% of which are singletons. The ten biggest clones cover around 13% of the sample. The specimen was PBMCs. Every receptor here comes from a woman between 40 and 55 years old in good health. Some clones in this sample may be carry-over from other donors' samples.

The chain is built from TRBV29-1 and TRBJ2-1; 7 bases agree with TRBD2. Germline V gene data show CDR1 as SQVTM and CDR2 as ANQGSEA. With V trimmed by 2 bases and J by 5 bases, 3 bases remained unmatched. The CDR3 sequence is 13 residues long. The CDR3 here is CSVERLADNEQFF. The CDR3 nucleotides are TGCAGCGTTGAACGGCTAGCGGACAATGAGCAGTTCTTC.

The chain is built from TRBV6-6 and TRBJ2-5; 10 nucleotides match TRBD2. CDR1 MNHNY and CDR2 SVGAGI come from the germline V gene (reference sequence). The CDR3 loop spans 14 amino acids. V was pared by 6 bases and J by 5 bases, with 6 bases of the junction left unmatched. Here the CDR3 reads CASRASGGGETQYF. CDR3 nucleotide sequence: TGTGCCAGCAGGGCTAGCGGGGGAGGGGAGACCCAGTACTTC.